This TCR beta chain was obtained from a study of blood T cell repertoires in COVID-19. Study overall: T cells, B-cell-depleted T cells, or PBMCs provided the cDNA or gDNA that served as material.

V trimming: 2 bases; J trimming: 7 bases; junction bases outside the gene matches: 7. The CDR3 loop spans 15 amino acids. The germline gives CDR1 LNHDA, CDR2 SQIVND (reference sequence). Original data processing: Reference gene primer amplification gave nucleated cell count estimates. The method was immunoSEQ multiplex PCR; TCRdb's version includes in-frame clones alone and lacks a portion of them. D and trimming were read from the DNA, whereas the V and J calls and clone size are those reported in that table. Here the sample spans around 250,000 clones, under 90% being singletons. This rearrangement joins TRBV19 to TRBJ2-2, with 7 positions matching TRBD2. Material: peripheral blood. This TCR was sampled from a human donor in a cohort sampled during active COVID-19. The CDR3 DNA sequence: TGTGCCAGTAGTATATTAGGACGGGGGGACGGGGAGCTGTTTTTT. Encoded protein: CASSILGRGDGELFF.